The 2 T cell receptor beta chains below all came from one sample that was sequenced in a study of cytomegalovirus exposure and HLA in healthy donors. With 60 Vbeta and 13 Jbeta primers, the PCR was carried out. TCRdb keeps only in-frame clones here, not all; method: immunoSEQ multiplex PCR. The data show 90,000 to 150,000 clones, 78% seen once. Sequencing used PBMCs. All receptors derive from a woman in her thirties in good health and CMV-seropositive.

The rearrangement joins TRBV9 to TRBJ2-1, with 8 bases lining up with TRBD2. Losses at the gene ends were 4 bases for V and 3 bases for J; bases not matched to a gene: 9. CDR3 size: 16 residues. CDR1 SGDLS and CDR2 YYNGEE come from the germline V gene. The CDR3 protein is CASSSVGGAGYNEQFF. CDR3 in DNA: TGTGCCAGCAGCTCCGTCGGGGGGGCAGGCTACAATGAGCAGTTCTTC.

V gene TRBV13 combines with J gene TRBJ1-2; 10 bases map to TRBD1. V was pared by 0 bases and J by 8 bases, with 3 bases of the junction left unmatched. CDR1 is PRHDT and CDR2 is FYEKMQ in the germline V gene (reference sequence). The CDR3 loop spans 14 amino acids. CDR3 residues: CASSLGGTGEGYTF. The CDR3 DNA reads TGTGCCAGCAGCTTAGGCGGGACAGGGGAGGGCTACACCTTC.